The 32 T cell receptor beta chains listed next were all sequenced from one sample in a study of molecular identifiers for immune sequencing clone quantification. TCRdb passed the PCR reads through MiXCR, listing each CDR3 protein once. The sample contains under 800,000 distinct CDR3 sequences, over 25% of which appear only once. What was sequenced was naive CD8+ T cells from blood, with Jurkat cell RNA spiked in. Subset here: FACS-sorted CD8+CD4-CCR7+CD45RA+ naive T cells. These receptors all stem from a human donor in good health. Some libraries in this study had Jurkat cell RNA spiked in.

This clonotype was counted only a few times. V and J are TRBV2 and TRBJ2-5; TRBD2 matches at 7 bases. Germline V gives CDR1 SNHLY, CDR2 FYNNEI. Trimming removed 8 bases from V and 5 bases from J; junction bases left unmatched: 5. The CDR3 totals 12 residues. The CDR3 is CASYPGGETQYF. DNA for the CDR3: TGTGCCAGCTATCCCGGGGGGGAGACCCAGTACTTC.

In this sample, this clonotype turned up many times. The J gene is TRBJ1-5, the V gene TRBV6-4; possibly TRBD1 for D (5 bases). Germline V lookup: CDR1 MRHNA, CDR2 SNTAGT. Trimming pared 9 bases from V and 7 bases from J, leaving 19 bases between. CDR3 length: 14 residues. The CDR3 protein is CASCGAPTEQPQHF. CDR3 sequence (DNA): TGTGCCAGTTGCGGGGCCCCCACGGAGCAGCCCCAGCATTTT.

The chain uses TRBV2 and TRBJ2-3; 7 bases agree with TRBD1. CDR3 size: 15 residues. Germline CDR1 SNHLY, CDR2 FYNNEI. Trimming at V came to 5 bases and at J to 1 base, leaving 6 bases not matched to a gene. CDR3 bases: TGTGCCAGCAGTACCCGACAGGGAGGCACAGATACGCAGTATTTT. It encodes CASSTRQGGTDTQYF.

This clonotype showed up just a few times. V gene TRBV10-3 combines with J gene TRBJ2-3; 11 bases agree with TRBD1. Germline loops: CDR1 ENHRY, CDR2 SYGVKD. CDR3 length equals 17 residues. V was clipped by 0 bases and J by 4 bases; unmatched bases: 6. CDR3 in amino acids: CAISESWTGGSADTQYF. CDR3 sequence (DNA): TGTGCCATCAGTGAGTCGTGGACAGGGGGCAGCGCAGATACGCAGTATTTT.

The rearrangement joins TRBV9 to TRBJ2-2; 10 bases line up with TRBD2. The CDR3 consists of 18 residues. Trimming cost V 4 bases and J 3 bases; bases outside gene matches: 12. The V gene's germline CDR1 is SGDLS and CDR2 YYNGEE. The CDR3 spells CASSLDFSSGRDTGELFF. CDR3 nucleotides: TGTGCCAGCAGCCTCGACTTCTCCAGCGGGAGGGACACCGGGGAGCTGTTTTTT.

This clonotype occurred many times. One junction end does not reproduce the germline sequence, and a read error may be involved. CDR3 protein: CASRYWTGSMNTEAFF. CDR3 in DNA: TGTGCCAGCAGATACTGGACAGGGAGTATGAACACTGAAGCTTTCTTT. The rearrangement links TRBV6-2 or TRBV6-3 to TRBJ1-1, with 8 bases aligning to TRBD1. This CDR3 comprises 16 residues. Germline assignment: CDR1 MNHEY and CDR2 SVGEGT.

This clonotype appeared many times. The chain employs TRBV4-1 and TRBJ2-7; D perhaps matches TRBD1 (5 bases). The CDR3 runs 13 residues. V was pared by 3 bases and J by 2 bases, with 8 bases between. Germline loops: CDR1 MGHRA, CDR2 YSYEKL. The CDR3 loop reads CASSQTVAYEQYF. CDR3 sequence (DNA): TGCGCCAGCAGCCAGACAGTCGCCTACGAGCAGTACTTC.

Only a few counts were recorded for this clonotype. The chain uses TRBV11-2 and TRBJ1-4; 7 positions agree with TRBD1. Trimming removed 5 bases from V and 8 bases from J; junction bases left unmatched: 11. The germline V gene encodes CDR1 SGHAT and CDR2 FQNNGV. The CDR3 contains 15 residues. CDR3: CASSPEDRVTEKLFF. In DNA form, the CDR3 reads TGTGCCAGCAGCCCAGAAGACAGGGTTACAGAAAAACTGTTTTTT.

Remarks on this clonotype: One end of the junction is discordant with germline, which a read error may explain. The V and J genes are TRBV5-3 and TRBJ2-5; 9 positions match TRBD2. TRBV5-3 is classed as an ORF, of uncertain function. CDR3 length equals 14 residues. As DNA, the CDR3 is TGTGCCAGCAGCTTGTCTAGCGGGAAACAGCCCCAGTACTTC. Translation gives CASSLSSGKQPQYF.

Only a few counts were recorded for this clonotype. J is TRBJ1-2 and V is TRBV7-9; D is unclear. CDR1 and CDR2 (germline): SEHNR, FQNEAQ (reference sequence). V lost 4 bases, J lost 5 bases, and 17 bases lay in between. The CDR3 has 15 residues. CDR3 bases: TGTGCCAGCAGCTCCGGACCCATCCAGACTTATGGCTACACCTTC. This translates into CASSSGPIQTYGYTF.

The V gene is TRBV6-5, the J gene TRBJ2-7; 8 nucleotides line up with TRBD1. The germline V gene encodes CDR1 MNHEY and CDR2 SVGAGI. The CDR3 runs 15 residues. J lost 5 bases, V lost 2 bases, and 8 bases had no gene match. The CDR3 here is CASSYRTGPTDEQYF. DNA for the CDR3: TGTGCCAGCAGTTACCGGACAGGGCCCACGGACGAGCAGTACTTC.

The chain couples TRBV23-1 to TRBJ2-3; 8 bases are a match to TRBD2. TRBV23-1 is filed as an ORF, its function uncertain. The CDR3 has 23 amino acids. The V gene end was trimmed by 1 base and the J gene end by 5 bases; junction bases not matched to a gene: 29. In DNA form, the CDR3 reads TGCGCCAGCAGTCAATTGGGAGAAGATCGCGGGGGGTTTTTAAGGGTCTCCGGAGATACGCAGTATTTT. Protein product: CASSQLGEDRGGFLRVSGDTQYF.

This clonotype was found many times. The chain carries TRBV7-8 and TRBJ2-5; a possible D gene is TRBD1 (5 bases). The germline gives CDR1 SGHVS, CDR2 FQNEAQ. The V gene lost 3 bases and the J gene lost 2 bases, with 10 bases spanning the gap. CDR3 length: 14 amino acids. CDR3 nucleotides: TGTGCCAGCAGCTTGGTGACAGCTCAAGAGACCCAGTACTTC. It encodes CASSLVTAQETQYF.

This clonotype was detected ten times or more. The J gene is TRBJ1-4, the V gene TRBV28, with a tentative D call TRBD1 (5 bases). CDR3 length equals 15 residues. V was cut by 2 bases and J by 4 bases, with 11 bases left in between. The germline V gene encodes CDR1 MDHEN and CDR2 SYDVKM. Here the CDR3 DNA reads TGTGCCAGCAGTTTAAGAGACAGATATAATGAAAAACTGTTTTTT. It specifies CASSLRDRYNEKLFF.

This clonotype was recorded at least ten times. The chain couples TRBV19 to TRBJ1-1; D ambiguous. Germline assignment: CDR1 LNHDA and CDR2 SQIVND (reference sequence). CDR3 length equals 13 residues. Trimming stripped 7 bases from V and 1 base from J, with 10 bases between. The CDR3, as DNA: TGTGCCAGTATTGAGGCGACGAACACTGAAGCTTTCTTT. It translates to CASIEATNTEAFF.

This clonotype was counted only a few times. The CDR3 nucleotides are TGTGCCTGGAACGGGGGAAACACTGAAGCTTTCTTT. It is translated as CAWNGGNTEAFF. This chain links TRBV30 with TRBJ1-1; D may be TRBD1 (5 bases). The germline gives CDR1 GTSNPN, CDR2 SVGIG (reference sequence). V shed 4 bases and J shed 2 bases, with 8 bases lying between them. CDR3 size: 12 residues.

The CDR3 DNA reads as TGTGCCAGCAGCTGGGGCCCCCCGGCGCGCGGGACTATAGCCTACGAGCAGTACTTC. Encoded protein: CASSWGPPARGTIAYEQYF. This chain links TRBV27 with TRBJ2-7; 7 bases agree with TRBD2. Germline values: CDR1 MNHEY, CDR2 SMNVEV (reference sequence). With V trimmed by 6 bases and J by 2 bases, 22 bases remained unmatched. This CDR3 is built from 19 residues.

The chain joins TRBV2 to TRBJ1-1; 8 positions agree with TRBD1. The germline gives CDR1 SNHLY, CDR2 FYNNEI. The CDR3 has 15 residues. Germline trimming cut 4 bases from V and 3 bases from J; bases unmatched to any gene: 7. The CDR3 nucleotides are TGTGCCAGCAGTGTAGGTACAGGGGGGGACACTGAAGCTTTCTTT. As protein: CASSVGTGGDTEAFF.

The chain joins TRBV9 to TRBJ2-7; D gene unclear. V lost 3 bases, J lost 6 bases, and 16 bases lay in between. From germline, CDR1 is SGDLS and CDR2 YYNGEE. CDR3 length equals 14 residues. The CDR3 sequence: CASSDASFGSEQYF. DNA of the CDR3: TGTGCCAGCAGCGATGCCTCCTTTGGTTCCGAGCAGTACTTC. The full variable domain, rest sourced from reference TRBV9 and TRBJ2-7, is DSGVTQTPKHLITATGQRVTLRCSPRSGDLSVYWYQQSLDQGLQFLIQYYNGEERAKGNILERFSAQQFPDLHSELNLSSLELGDSALYFCASSDASFGSEQYFGPGTRLTVT.

This clonotype was detected a few times. V and J are TRBV3-1 and TRBJ2-1; 7 nucleotides agree with TRBD1. Germline CDR1 and CDR2: LGHDT and YNNKEL (reference sequence). This CDR3 has 15 residues. The V segment lost 4 bases and the J segment 8 bases; nucleotides outside the gene matches: 11. CDR3 loop: CASSLRDSPMYEQFF. The CDR3 region has the DNA TGTGCCAGCAGCCTCCGGGACAGCCCTATGTATGAGCAGTTCTTC.

Comments on this clonotype: An end of the junction does not agree with germline; a read error may underlie this. J is TRBJ2-7 and V is TRBV11-2; possible D gene TRBD2, 5 bases. This CDR3 has 15 residues. From germline, CDR1 is SGHAT and CDR2 FQNNGV. DNA of the CDR3: TGTGCCAGCAGCCTAAAACCCCTACTAGGGTACGAGCAGAACTTC. This sequence encodes CASSLKPLLGYEQNF.

This clonotype has a count of ten or more. The chain recombines TRBV30 with TRBJ2-3; tentatively, D is TRBD2 (5 bases). This CDR3 contains 11 residues. CDR1 is GTSNPN and CDR2 is SVGIG in the germline V gene (reference sequence). V lost 4 bases and J lost 5, with 7 bases in between. CDR3: CAWKREDTQYF. The CDR3 nucleotides are TGTGCCTGGAAGAGGGAAGATACGCAGTATTTT.

This clonotype was observed a few times. The chain couples TRBV9 to TRBJ1-1; 7 bases align to TRBD1. The germline gives CDR1 SGDLS, CDR2 YYNGEE. With 3 bases clipped from V and 1 base from J, the junction kept 9 bases outside the gene matches. The CDR3 is 16 amino acids. CDR3 nucleotide sequence: TGTGCCAGCAGCGCTTCCTCTGGGACAGCGAACACTGAAGCTTTCTTT. This encodes CASSASSGTANTEAFF.

This clonotype appeared a few times. This rearrangement joins TRBV7-9 to TRBJ1-2; D ambiguous. The germline gives CDR1 SEHNR, CDR2 FQNEAQ (reference sequence). With 5 bases removed from V and 0 bases from J, the gap between germline ends came to 16 bases. The CDR3 extends over 16 amino acids. Written as DNA, the CDR3 is TGTGCCAGCAGCCCCCTGTTCGGGGTAGCTAACTATGGCTACACCTTC. Translated: CASSPLFGVANYGYTF. Based on the CDR3 plus reference TRBV7-9 and TRBJ1-2, the full variable domain is DTGVSQNPRHKITKRGQNVTFRCDPISEHNRLYWYRQTLGQGPEFLTYFQNEAQLEKSRLLSDRFSAERPKGSFSTLEIQRTEQGDSAMYLCASSPLFGVANYGYTFGSGTRLTVV.

This clonotype came up a few times. The gene calls are TRBV2 and TRBJ1-1; TRBD1 might be the D (5 bases). The CDR3 spans 15 residues. The germline gives CDR1 SNHLY, CDR2 FYNNEI. V was trimmed by 3 bases and J by 0 bases, leaving 11 bases between them. Here the CDR3 DNA reads TGTGCCAGCAGTGACCCGACAGAGTTGAACACTGAAGCTTTCTTT. Its translation: CASSDPTELNTEAFF.

This clonotype has at least ten counts. J is TRBJ2-6 and V is TRBV28; possible D gene TRBD2, 5 bases. The CDR3 sequence is 18 residues long. Trimming removed 3 bases at V and 0 bases at J, with 15 bases between. Germline CDR1 MDHEN, CDR2 SYDVKM. CDR3 in DNA: TGTGCCAGCAGTTTTAGCGCCGTAGCATACTCTGGGGCCAACGTCCTGACTTTC. It encodes CASSFSAVAYSGANVLTF.

V is TRBV12-3 or TRBV12-4 and J is TRBJ2-4; possibly TRBD2 for D (5 bases). V lost 2 bases, J lost 8 bases, and 16 bases lay in between. The CDR3 extends over 15 amino acids. The CDR3 loop is CASSLIGNPEDIQYF. The CDR3 DNA is TGTGCCAGCAGTTTAATTGGGAACCCGGAGGACATTCAGTACTTC.

This clonotype occurred many times. The V and J genes are TRBV7-2 and TRBJ2-3, with TRBD2 matching 7 bases. The trim removed 3 bases at V and 3 bases at J, leaving 6 bases unmatched. Germline loops: CDR1 SGHTA, CDR2 FQGNSA. The CDR3 length is 15 residues. The chain's CDR3 is CASSLGGRWTDTQYF. The CDR3 coding sequence is TGTGCCAGCAGCTTGGGCGGGAGATGGACAGATACGCAGTATTTT. The entire variable domain, with the rest obtained from reference TRBV7-2 and TRBJ2-3, is as follows: GAGVSQSPSNKVTEKGKDVELRCDPISGHTALYWYRQSLGQGLEFLIYFQGNSAPDKSGLPSDRFSAERTGGSVSTLTIQRTQQEDSAVYLCASSLGGRWTDTQYFGPGTRLTVL.

The rearrangement links TRBV7-3 to TRBJ1-2; the D gene is possibly TRBD1 (5 bases). Germline values: CDR1 SGHTA, CDR2 FQGTGA. The CDR3 has 17 residues. With 5 bases removed from V and 1 base from J, the gap between germline ends came to 20 bases. CDR3: CASSNQEGPRDNYGYTF. CDR3 bases: TGTGCCAGCAGCAACCAAGAGGGACCGCGGGATAACTATGGCTACACCTTC.

Concerning this clonotype itself: One end of the junction varies from germline; a read error may be responsible. This chain links TRBV4-1 with TRBJ2-3, with 10 nucleotides matching TRBD2. This CDR3 contains 18 residues. CDR1 MGHRA and CDR2 YSYEKL come from the germline V gene. The CDR3, as DNA: TGCGCCAGCGGCCACCAAGCGGGAGGGCTCGGAGACACAGATACGCAGTATTTT. Its translation is CASGHQAGGLGDTDTQYF.

The chain employs TRBV12-3 or TRBV12-4 and TRBJ2-5; D unclear. Trimming took off 2 bases at V and 4 bases at J, with 8 bases between the two ends. The CDR3 covers 13 residues. CDR3 amino acids: CASSLWHGETQYF. DNA of the CDR3: TGTGCCAGCAGTTTATGGCACGGAGAGACCCAGTACTTC.

This clonotype occurred a few times. The rearrangement joins TRBV6-6 to TRBJ1-1; tentative D call: TRBD1 (6 bases). CDR3 length equals 14 residues. V lost 6 bases, J lost 1 base, and 12 bases lay in between. Germline V CDR1 and CDR2: MNHNY, SVGAGI (reference sequence). The CDR3 reads CASSPAGANTEAFF. DNA of the CDR3: TGTGCCAGCAGCCCTGCAGGGGCGAACACTGAAGCTTTCTTT.